This is a list of T cell receptor beta chains from one sample in a study of OX40 agonist ivuxolimab in advanced cancers. Profiled with immunoSEQ multiplex PCR; TCRdb holds only in-frame clones, not every one. The table records 60,000 to 85,000 clones, around 87% of them present only once. This sample comprised CD4+ or CD8+ T cells sorted from blood, obtained in a trial of the OX40 agonist ivuxolimab. The receptor set was obtained from an adult with an advanced solid tumor such as melanoma, head and neck, liver or kidney cancer. The CDR3 runs from the conserved cysteine through the conserved F or W. A D gene is named only where the DNA matches it firmly. Clone size, where shown, is once, few, many, or a class for clones that have expanded.

size	D	V	J	DNA	CDR3
NA	NA	TRBV5-6	TRBJ1-1	TGTGCCAGCAGCTTGGGGGCAGGGCTGAACACTGAAGCTTTCTTT	CASSLGAGLNTEAFF
NA	NA	TRBV11-2	TRBJ1-2	TGTGCCAGCAGCCCTAGGGGCAGGACCTATGGCTACACCTTC	CASSPRGRTYGYTF
NA	NA	TRBV13	TRBJ1-2	TGTGCCAGCAGCCGTGGCAGCCTAAAAGGCTACACCTTC	CASSRGSLKGYTF
NA	NA	TRBV30	TRBJ1-5	TGTGCCTGGAGTGTATGGGGGGGCGCGGGGCAGCCCCAGCATTTT	CAWSVWGGAGQPQHF
NA	TRBD1	TRBV19	TRBJ1-5	TGTGACGCAGGGAGTCGACCAGGGGGGTGGAAGCCCCAGCATTTT	CDAGSRPGGWKPQHF
few	TRBD1	TRBV27	TRBJ2-7	TGTGCCAGCAGGGGACAGGGAAGATCCTACGAGCAGTACTTC	CASRGQGRSYEQYF
once	TRBD2	TRBV30	TRBJ2-1	TGTGCCTGGAGGGGACTAGAAAACAATGAGCAGTTCTTC	CAWRGLENNEQFF
NA	TRBD2	TRBV9	TRBJ2-1	TGTGCCAGCAGCCCGAGCGGGGTCGAAAACAATGAGCAGTTCTTC	CASSPSGVENNEQFF
once	TRBD2	TRBV30	TRBJ2-2	TGTGCCTCATCTAGCGGGGGGGCCCGGCACGGGGAGCTGTTTTTT	CASSSGGARHGELFF
NA	NA	TRBV4-3	TRBJ2-3	TGCGCCAGCAGCCGCCAACCCGGTAGCACAGATACGCAGTATTTT	CASSRQPGSTDTQYF
NA	NA	TRBV7-2	TRBJ2-4	TGTGCCAGCAGCTCCCCCGCGATTGTGGGGACCCTAGCCAAAAACATTCAGTACTTC	CASSSPAIVGTLAKNIQYF
NA	NA	TRBV5-1	TRBJ2-6	TGCGCCAGCAGCCTCCACAGGGACCTGAAAGTGGGGGCCAACGTCCTGACTTTC	CASSLHRDLKVGANVLTF
NA	NA	TRBV29-1	TRBJ2-5	TGCAGCGTTCGCTACCCCTACCAAGAGACCCAGTACTTC	CSVRYPYQETQYF
NA	TRBD2	TRBV10-2	TRBJ2-7	TGCGCCAGCAGCCCAAGCGGGGGGGCCAGGTGGGAGCAGTACTTC	CASSPSGGARWEQYF
NA	TRBD1	TRBV5-1	TRBJ1-5	TGCGCCAGCAGCTTGGGACAGGGCGGCAATCAGCCCCAGCATTTT	CASSLGQGGNQPQHF
once	NA	TRBV12-1	TRBJ2-7	TGTGCCAGGGGGGGGCGAGAGGCCGCCTTCTACGAGCAGTACTTC	CARGGREAAFYEQYF
NA	NA	TRBV27	TRBJ2-2	TGTGCCAGCAGTCTTTTTTGGCTTGCGGCCGGGGAGCTGTTTTTT	CASSLFWLAAGELFF
NA	NA	TRBV9	TRBJ2-3	TGTGCCAGCAGCGCGATTAGAGGGGCGGATACGCAGTATTTT	CASSAIRGADTQYF
once	NA	TRBV15	TRBJ2-3	TGTGCCACCAGCAGCTGGGGGAGGGGGGTCACAGATACGCAGTATTTT	CATSSWGRGVTDTQYF
NA	TRBD2	TRBV19	TRBJ2-1	TGTGCCAGCCAACTAGCGGGGGACTATGAGCAGTTCTTC	CASQLAGDYEQFF